This T cell receptor (beta chain) appears in the sequencing data of a study of CD8+CD57+ T cells in acquired aplastic anemia (dated by TCRdb to the late 2010s). With regard to the full study: Extracted DNA from sorted CD4+ and CD8+ cells averaged 3.2 ug, ranging from roughly 0.2 to 30 ug. The paper as a whole reports these results and caveats: Around 27 CD8+ CDR3 sequences were found to be shared between patients and controls, but these sequences appeared to be highly expressed in patients and within the immunodominant clones of the patients. CD8+ Simpson's diversity did not differ significantly between patients and healthy controls (P=0.060).

Profiling of TCR beta VDJ combinations and CDR3 sequences used genomic DNA as the template. An Illumina HiSeq 2000 was used for TCR repertoire sequencing. In the source study's methods: TRBV/TRBJ rearrangement plots, CDR3 size and DJ length profiles, and Simpson's diversity index were used to evaluate the repertoires. The most abundant DNA sequence in the deep sequencing data was defined as the immunodominant clone. CDR3 amino acid sequences were screened for sharing across subjects and compared with published repertoires and the VDJdb database. The public reads were reanalyzed by TCRdb: fastp trimming at Q25, MiXCR alignment, in-frame beta chains only. CDR3 protein duplicates are merged, each entry listing the most common genes and DNA. These V and J calls are TCRdb output, not the study's own analysis. Here the sample has 250,000 to 300,000 distinct CDR3 sequences; roughly 50% occur a single time. Jointly, the top ten make up less than 9.5% of the sample.

CDR3 length: 14 amino acids, cysteine to phenylalanine. The read is trimmed to its CDR3 DNA, 42 bases read in frame from base 1. V is cut back by 3 bases and J by 2 bases, with 4 bases in the junction unmatched. The germline V gene (reference sequence) supplies CDR1 DFQATT and CDR2 SNEGSKA. In the study, sorted CD4+ and CD8+ blood T cells from patients with severe aplastic anemia and from healthy subjects underwent deep sequencing of TCR repertoires. Ficoll-Paque density gradient centrifugation was used to isolate peripheral blood mononuclear cells. Before DNA was extracted, CD4+ and CD8+ T cells were sorted using either FACS or magnetic beads. Details on this clonotype: Its antigen has not been determined. Qualities for individual bases were not recorded, and no much larger clone is one base off.

The receptor comes from a human donor with severe aplastic anemia or a healthy control (not recorded which). The chain was built from TRBV20-1 and TRBJ2-3; 8 junctional bases match TRBD1. The material sequenced was sorted CD4+, CD8+, or CD8+CD57+ T cells (not recorded which) from PBMCs. The bases are TGCAGTGCTAGCCAGGGGGCGCCCACAGATACGCAGTATTTT. It is translated as CSASQGAPTDTQYF.